Each of the 12 T cell receptor beta chains below was sequenced from the same sample in a study of post-analysis software for immune sequencing data (dated by TCRdb to the mid-2010s). The library came from PCR. Instrument used: Illumina HiSeq 2500. To reduce PCR and sequencing biases, unique molecular identifiers were built into the TCR beta cDNA libraries. In TCRdb, the public reads were trimmed at Q25 with fastp and aligned with MiXCR, with productive beta chains retained. Each entry is one CDR3 protein sequence, shown with its most common DNA and genes. The sample yields approximately 730,000 distinct CDR3 sequences; just under 30% were counted once. The top ten hold around 0.55% of the sample. No antigen has been identified for these receptors. Broader findings and caveats from the paper: A handful of TRBV segments, including TRBV5-6, TRBV5-1 and TRBV20-1, were significantly more frequent in patients than controls.

The sequenced material came from blood. The origin of the receptors is a girl under 18 with multiple sclerosis.

The gene calls are TRBV6-6 and TRBJ2-4, with D possibly TRBD2 on 5 matching bases. The V and J ends lost 7 bases and 0 bases respectively, with 13 bases between them. Germline values: CDR1 MNHNY, CDR2 SVGAGI (reference sequence). The CDR3 runs to 15 residues. Here the CDR3 DNA reads TGTGCCAGCAAGGGAGCTCAACTAGCCAAAAACATTCAGTACTTC. Protein sequence: CASKGAQLAKNIQYF.

The V call is TRBV21-1, the J call TRBJ2-7; the table's D call, TRBD2, has no DNA check behind it. TRBV21-1 represents a pseudogene. The CDR3 is made up of 16 amino acids. In nucleotides, the CDR3 is TGTGCCAGCAGCAAACGGACTAGCGGGAGGGCCTACGAGCAGTACTTC. Amino acid sequence: CASSKRTSGRAYEQYF.

V and J are TRBV12-3 or TRBV12-4 and TRBJ2-7; possibly TRBD2 for D (5 bases). The V end lost 2 bases, the J end lost 6 bases, and 8 bases lay between the germline ends. The CDR3 spans 12 residues. This chain's CDR3 is CASSLRGSEQYF. The DNA for the CDR3 is TGTGCCAGCAGTTTAAGAGGGAGCGAGCAGTACTTC.

This clonotype was observed a handful of times. The CDR3 DNA reads TGTGCCAGCAGAGGACAGGGAATGGTCATGGGGACCCAGTACTTC. Amino acids: CASRGQGMVMGTQYF. The chain carries TRBV7-9 and TRBJ2-5, with 8 bases identical to TRBD1. With V trimmed by 6 bases and J by 7 bases, 13 bases remained unmatched. This CDR3 comprises 15 residues. Germline values: CDR1 SEHNR, CDR2 FQNEAQ (reference sequence).

This clonotype has more than one count but fewer than ten. The chain has TRBV5-1 and TRBJ2-1, with 9 bases fitting TRBD2. Looked up from germline, CDR1 is SGHRS and CDR2 is YFSETQ. The J segment lost 4 bases and the V segment lost 4 bases, leaving 12 bases of the junction unmatched. The CDR3 spans 17 residues. The DNA of the CDR3 is TGCGCCAGCAGCCACGGACTAGCGCTGGACCTATACAATGAGCAGTTCTTC. Amino acid sequence: CASSHGLALDLYNEQFF.

This clonotype was observed at least ten times. This chain links TRBV10-3 with TRBJ2-5; D is tentatively TRBD1 or TRBD2 (5 bases each). The J call could be wrong; TRBJ2-7 is a better fit for the DNA end. Germline V gene data show CDR1 as ENHRY and CDR2 as SYGVKD. This CDR3 region has 14 residues. CDR3 DNA: TGTGCCATCAGGGACGGCAGGGCTGGGGGCGAGCAGTACTTC. Translation gives CAIRDGRAGGEQYF.

This clonotype was picked up a small number of times. The CDR3 DNA is TGTGCCAGCAGCTTAATCATTAGCGGGAGGTGTGGATACATTCAGTACTTC. It specifies CASSLIISGRCGYIQYF. This chain joins TRBV7-9 and TRBJ2-5, with 10 nucleotides matching TRBD2. The last part of the DNA fits TRBJ2-4 better; the J call may be wrong. This CDR3 contains 17 residues. CDR1 and CDR2 from the germline V gene are SEHNR and FQNEAQ (reference sequence).

V and J are TRBV29-1 and TRBJ2-5; D unclear. The germline CDR1 and CDR2 sequences are SQVTM and ANQGSEA. The germline V and J ends were trimmed by 7 bases and 11 bases, with 26 bases remaining between them. The CDR3 is made up of 14 amino acids. As DNA, the CDR3 is TGCAGCGCCCTTGTAATGGTCCCCGGCGATGAGCAGTACTTC. It translates to CSALVMVPGDEQYF.

This clonotype was counted only a few times. This chain joins TRBV20-1 and TRBJ2-7; no clear D gene. CDR1 and CDR2 (germline): DFQATT, SNEGSKA (reference sequence). Trimming removed 2 bases at V and 3 bases at J, with 20 bases between. This CDR3 is built from 16 residues. The CDR3 DNA reads as TGCAGTGCTAGACCGGTCACTGGCCGGTCCTTCTACGAGCAGTACTTC. Encoded protein: CSARPVTGRSFYEQYF.

This clonotype was seen ten or more times. The V call is TRBV12-3 or TRBV12-4, the J call TRBJ2-1, with TRBD2 matching 10 bases. The CDR3 has 15 residues. The trim removed 6 bases at V and 1 base at J, leaving 3 bases unmatched. CDR3 sequence reads: CASSPSGGSYNEQFF. The CDR3 DNA sequence: TGTGCCAGCAGCCCTAGCGGGGGTTCCTACAATGAGCAGTTCTTC.

J is TRBJ1-1 and V is TRBV19; a possible D gene is TRBD1 (5 bases). Trimming cost V 5 bases and J 3 bases, with 10 bases left between them. Germline V gives CDR1 LNHDA, CDR2 SQIVND (reference sequence). The CDR3 runs 13 residues. CDR3 region: CASSVWGDTEAFF. The CDR3 nucleotides are TGTGCCAGTAGTGTTTGGGGGGACACTGAAGCTTTCTTT. Based on the CDR3 plus reference TRBV19 and TRBJ1-1, the full variable domain is DGGITQSPKYLFRKEGQNVTLSCEQNLNHDAMYWYRQDPGQGLRLIYYSQIVNDFQKGDIAEGYSVSREKKESFPLTVTSAQKNPTAFYLCASSVWGDTEAFFGQGTRLTVV.

This clonotype was recorded a few times. The V call is TRBV15, the J call TRBJ2-5, with a possible D match to TRBD1 (5 bases). The CDR3 runs 14 residues. The germline V and J ends were trimmed by 3 bases and 5 bases, with 13 bases remaining between them. In germline, CDR1 is LNHNV, CDR2 YYDKDF (reference sequence). CDR3 in amino acids: CATSRPGAPETQYF. CDR3 in DNA: TGTGCCACCAGCAGGCCTGGGGCCCCGGAGACCCAGTACTTC.